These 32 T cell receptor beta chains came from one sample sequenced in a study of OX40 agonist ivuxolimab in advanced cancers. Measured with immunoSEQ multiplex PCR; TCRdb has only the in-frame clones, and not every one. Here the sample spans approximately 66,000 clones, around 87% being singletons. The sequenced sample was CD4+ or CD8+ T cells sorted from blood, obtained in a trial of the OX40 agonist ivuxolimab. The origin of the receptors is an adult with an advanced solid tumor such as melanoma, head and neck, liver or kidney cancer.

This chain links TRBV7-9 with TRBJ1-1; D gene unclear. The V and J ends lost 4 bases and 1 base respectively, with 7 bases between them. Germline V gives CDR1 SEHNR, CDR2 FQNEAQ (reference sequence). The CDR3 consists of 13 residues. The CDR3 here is CASSSPRNTEAFF. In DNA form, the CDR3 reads TGTGCCAGCAGCTCCCCCAGGAACACTGAAGCTTTCTTT.

As DNA, the CDR3 is TGTGCCTCCCCGACAGGCCAAAATAGCAATCAGCCCCAGCATTTT. It translates to CASPTGQNSNQPQHF. This chain links TRBV30 with TRBJ1-5, with a tentative D call TRBD1 (6 bases). This CDR3 is 15 amino acids long. V lost 7 bases and J 0 bases, leaving 16 bases between the germline ends. The germline gives CDR1 GTSNPN, CDR2 SVGIG (reference sequence).

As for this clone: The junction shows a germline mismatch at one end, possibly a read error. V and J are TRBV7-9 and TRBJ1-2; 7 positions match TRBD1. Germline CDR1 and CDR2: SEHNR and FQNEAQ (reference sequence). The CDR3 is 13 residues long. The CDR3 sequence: CASSTGARPDSSF. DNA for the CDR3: TGTGCCAGCAGCACAGGGGCTCGTCCGGACAGTTCCTTC.

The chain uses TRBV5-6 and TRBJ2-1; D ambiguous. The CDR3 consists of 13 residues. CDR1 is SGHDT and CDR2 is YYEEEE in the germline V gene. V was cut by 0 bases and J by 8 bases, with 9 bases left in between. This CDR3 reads CASSLAQQDEQFF. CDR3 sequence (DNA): TGTGCCAGCAGCTTGGCCCAGCAGGATGAGCAGTTCTTC. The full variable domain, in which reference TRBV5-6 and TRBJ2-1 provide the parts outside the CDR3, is DAGVTQSPTHLIKTRGQQVTLRCSPKSGHDTVSWYQQALGQGPQFIFQYYEEEERQRGNFPDRFSGHQFPNYSSELNVNALLLGDSALYLCASSLAQQDEQFFGPGTRLTVL.

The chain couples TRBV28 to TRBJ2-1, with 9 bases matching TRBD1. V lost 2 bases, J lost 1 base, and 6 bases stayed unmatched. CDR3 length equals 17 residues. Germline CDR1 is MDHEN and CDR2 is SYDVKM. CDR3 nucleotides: TGTGCCAGCAGTTTACGACCCGGGACAGGGTCCTACAATGAGCAGTTCTTC. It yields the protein CASSLRPGTGSYNEQFF.

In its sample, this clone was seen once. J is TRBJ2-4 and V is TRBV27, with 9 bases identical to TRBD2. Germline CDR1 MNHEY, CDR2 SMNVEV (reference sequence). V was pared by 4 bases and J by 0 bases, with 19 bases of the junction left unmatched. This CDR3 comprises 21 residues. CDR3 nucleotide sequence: TGTGCCAGCAGTTCCAGTCCCCCATTGGCTAGCGGGACCCTAGCCAAAAACATTCAGTACTTC. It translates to CASSSSPPLASGTLAKNIQYF.

The CDR3 reads CASKKDRGSNQPQHF. The CDR3 coding sequence is TGTGCCAGTAAGAAAGACAGGGGGTCGAATCAGCCCCAGCATTTT. The chain has TRBV19 and TRBJ1-5; 9 nucleotides match TRBD1. This CDR3 has 15 residues. The V gene's germline CDR1 is LNHDA and CDR2 SQIVND (reference sequence). The J segment lost 4 bases and the V segment lost 7 bases, leaving 8 bases of the junction unmatched.

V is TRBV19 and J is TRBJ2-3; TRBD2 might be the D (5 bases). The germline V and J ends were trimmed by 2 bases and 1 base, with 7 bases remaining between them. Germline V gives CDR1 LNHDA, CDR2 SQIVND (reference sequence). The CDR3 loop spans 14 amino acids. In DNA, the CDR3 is TGTGCCAGTAGTATATTGAGGGGCACAGATACGCAGTATTTT. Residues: CASSILRGTDTQYF.

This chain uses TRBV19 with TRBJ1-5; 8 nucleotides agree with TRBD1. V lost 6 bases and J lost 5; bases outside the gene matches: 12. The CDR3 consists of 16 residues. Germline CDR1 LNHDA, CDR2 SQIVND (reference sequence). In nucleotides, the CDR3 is TGTGCCAGTAGCATAATGACAGGGGCAATCGATCAGCCCCAGCATTTT. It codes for CASSIMTGAIDQPQHF.

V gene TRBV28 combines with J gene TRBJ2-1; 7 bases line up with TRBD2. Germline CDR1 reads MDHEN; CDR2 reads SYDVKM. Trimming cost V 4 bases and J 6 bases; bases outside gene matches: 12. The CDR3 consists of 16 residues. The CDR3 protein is CASSSRAGGSINEQFF. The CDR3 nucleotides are TGTGCCAGCAGTTCGCGGGCCGGCGGGAGCATCAATGAGCAGTTCTTC.

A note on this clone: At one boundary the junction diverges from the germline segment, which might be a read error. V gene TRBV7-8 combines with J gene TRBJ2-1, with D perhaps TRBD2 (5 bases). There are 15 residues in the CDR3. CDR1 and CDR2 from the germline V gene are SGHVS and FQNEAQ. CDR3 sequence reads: CASSLVEGSNNEQFF. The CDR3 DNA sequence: TGTGCCAGCAGTTTAGTTGAGGGCTCCAACAATGAGCAGTTCTTC.

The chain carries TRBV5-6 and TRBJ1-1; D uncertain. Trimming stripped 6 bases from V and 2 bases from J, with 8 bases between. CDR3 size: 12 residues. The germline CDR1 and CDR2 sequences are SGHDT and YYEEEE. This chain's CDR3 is CASMDGNTEAFF. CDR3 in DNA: TGTGCCAGCATGGACGGCAACACTGAAGCTTTCTTT.

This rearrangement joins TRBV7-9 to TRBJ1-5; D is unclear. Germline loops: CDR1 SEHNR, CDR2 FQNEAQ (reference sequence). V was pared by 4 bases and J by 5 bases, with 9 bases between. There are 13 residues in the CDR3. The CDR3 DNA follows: TGTGCCAGCAGCTCTACAGAGGATCAGCCCCAGCATTTT. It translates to CASSSTEDQPQHF.

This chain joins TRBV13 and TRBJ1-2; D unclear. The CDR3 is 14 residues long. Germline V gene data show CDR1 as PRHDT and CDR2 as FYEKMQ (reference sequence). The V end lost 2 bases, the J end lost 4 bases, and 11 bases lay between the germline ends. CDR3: CASSLTGGVYGYTF. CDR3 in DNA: TGTGCCAGCAGCTTAACGGGAGGCGTCTATGGCTACACCTTC.

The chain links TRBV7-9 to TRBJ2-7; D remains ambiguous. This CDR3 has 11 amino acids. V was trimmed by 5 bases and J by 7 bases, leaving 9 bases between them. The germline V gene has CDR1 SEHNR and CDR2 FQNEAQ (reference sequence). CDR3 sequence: CASSPAWEQYF. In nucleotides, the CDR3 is TGTGCCAGCAGCCCCGCGTGGGAGCAGTACTTC.

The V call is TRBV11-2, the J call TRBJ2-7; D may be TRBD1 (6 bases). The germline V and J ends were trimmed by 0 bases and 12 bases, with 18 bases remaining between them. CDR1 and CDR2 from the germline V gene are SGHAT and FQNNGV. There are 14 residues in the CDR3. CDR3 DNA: TGTGCCAGCAGCTTAGATGCAGGGGACGATAATTGGTACTTC. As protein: CASSLDAGDDNWYF.

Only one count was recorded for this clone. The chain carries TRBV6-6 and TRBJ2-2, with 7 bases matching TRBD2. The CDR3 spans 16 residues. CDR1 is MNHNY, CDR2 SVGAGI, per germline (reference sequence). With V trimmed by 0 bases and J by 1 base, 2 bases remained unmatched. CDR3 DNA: TGTGCCAGCAGTTACTCAAGCGGGAAGAACACCGGGGAGCTGTTTTTT. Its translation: CASSYSSGKNTGELFF.

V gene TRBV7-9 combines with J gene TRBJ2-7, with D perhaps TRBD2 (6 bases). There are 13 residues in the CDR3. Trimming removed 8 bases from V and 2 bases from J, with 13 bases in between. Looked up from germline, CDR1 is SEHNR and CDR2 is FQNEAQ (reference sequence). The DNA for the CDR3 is TGTGCCAGCCCCGGGGGTCATCCCTACGAGCAGTACTTC. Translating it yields CASPGGHPYEQYF.

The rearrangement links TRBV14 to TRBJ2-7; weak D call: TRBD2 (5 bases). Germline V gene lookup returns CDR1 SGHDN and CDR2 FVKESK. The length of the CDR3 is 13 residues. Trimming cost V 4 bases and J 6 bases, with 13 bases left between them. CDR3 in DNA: TGTGCCAGCAGCCCTCACTTGACTACCGAGCAGTACTTC. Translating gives CASSPHLTTEQYF.

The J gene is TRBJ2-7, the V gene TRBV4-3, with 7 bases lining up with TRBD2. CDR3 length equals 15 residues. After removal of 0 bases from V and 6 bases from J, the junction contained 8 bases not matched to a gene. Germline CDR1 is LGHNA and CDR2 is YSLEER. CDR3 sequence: CASSQERGNILEQYF. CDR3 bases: TGCGCCAGCAGCCAAGAGCGGGGGAACATCCTCGAGCAGTACTTC.

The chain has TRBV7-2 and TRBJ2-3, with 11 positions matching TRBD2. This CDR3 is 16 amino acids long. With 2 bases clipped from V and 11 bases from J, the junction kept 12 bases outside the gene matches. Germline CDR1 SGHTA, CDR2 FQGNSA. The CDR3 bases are TGTGCCAGCAGCTTAATAGCGGGGGGGCCAACTATAAGGCAGTATTTT. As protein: CASSLIAGGPTIRQYF.

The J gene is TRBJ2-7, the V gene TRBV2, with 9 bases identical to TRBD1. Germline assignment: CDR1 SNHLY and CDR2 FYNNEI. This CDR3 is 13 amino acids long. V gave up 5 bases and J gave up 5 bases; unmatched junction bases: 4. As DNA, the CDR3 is TGTGCCAGCAGTAAACGGGACAGGGACGAGCAGTACTTC. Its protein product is CASSKRDRDEQYF.

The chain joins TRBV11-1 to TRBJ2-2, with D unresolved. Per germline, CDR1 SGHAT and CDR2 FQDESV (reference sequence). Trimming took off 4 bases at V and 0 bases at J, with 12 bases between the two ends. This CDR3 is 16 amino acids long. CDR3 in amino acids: CASSSRPEANTGELFF. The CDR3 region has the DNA TGTGCCAGCAGCTCCCGACCAGAGGCGAACACCGGGGAGCTGTTTTTT.

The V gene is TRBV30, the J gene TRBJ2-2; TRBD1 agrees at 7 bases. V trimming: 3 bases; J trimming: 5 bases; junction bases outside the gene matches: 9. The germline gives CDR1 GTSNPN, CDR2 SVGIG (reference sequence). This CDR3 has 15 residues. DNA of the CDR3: TGTGCCTGGAGCCGAATAAGGGGGCGTACCGGGGAGCTGTTTTTT. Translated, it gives CAWSRIRGRTGELFF.

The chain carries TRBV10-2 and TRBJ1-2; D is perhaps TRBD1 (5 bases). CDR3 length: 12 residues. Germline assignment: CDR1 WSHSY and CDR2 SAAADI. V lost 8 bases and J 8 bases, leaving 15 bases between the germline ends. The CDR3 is CASFWGGSGYTF. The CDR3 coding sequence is TGCGCCAGCTTTTGGGGGGGATCGGGCTACACCTTC.

The CDR3 nucleotides are TGCAGCGTTGAAGGCACCCCGGGGGGAGGGATCCTCCATACGCAGTATTTT. It is translated as CSVEGTPGGGILHTQYF. V and J are TRBV29-1 and TRBJ2-3; 7 bases fit TRBD2. Per the germline V gene, CDR1 is SQVTM and CDR2 is ANQGSEA. This CDR3 region has 17 residues. The V segment lost 1 base and the J segment 7 bases; nucleotides outside the gene matches: 17.

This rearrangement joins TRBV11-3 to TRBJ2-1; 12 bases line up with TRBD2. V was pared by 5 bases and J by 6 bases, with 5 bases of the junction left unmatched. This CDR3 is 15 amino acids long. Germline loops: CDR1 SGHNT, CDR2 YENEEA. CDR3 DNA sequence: TGTGCCAGCAGCAACCTAGCGGGAGGGTTCAATGAGCAGTTCTTC. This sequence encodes CASSNLAGGFNEQFF.

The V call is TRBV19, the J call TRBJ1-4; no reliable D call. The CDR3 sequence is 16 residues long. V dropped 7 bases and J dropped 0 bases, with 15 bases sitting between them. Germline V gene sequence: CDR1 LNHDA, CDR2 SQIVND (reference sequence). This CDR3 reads CASKSPEEATNEKLFF. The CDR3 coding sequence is TGTGCCAGTAAGAGCCCCGAGGAAGCAACTAATGAAAAACTGTTTTTT.

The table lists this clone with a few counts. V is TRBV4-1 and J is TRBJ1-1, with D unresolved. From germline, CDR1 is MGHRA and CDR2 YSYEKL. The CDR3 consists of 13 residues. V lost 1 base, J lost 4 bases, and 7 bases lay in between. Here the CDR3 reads CASSQGEGTEAFF. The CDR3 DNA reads TGCGCCAGCAGCCAAGGCGAGGGCACTGAAGCTTTCTTT.

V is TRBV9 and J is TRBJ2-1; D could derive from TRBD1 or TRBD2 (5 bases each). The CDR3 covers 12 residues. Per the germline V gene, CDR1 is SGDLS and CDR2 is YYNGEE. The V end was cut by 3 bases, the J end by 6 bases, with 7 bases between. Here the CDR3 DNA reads TGTGCCAGCAGCGACGGGGCCAATGAGCAGTTCTTC. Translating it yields CASSDGANEQFF. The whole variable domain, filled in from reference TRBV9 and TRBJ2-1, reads DSGVTQTPKHLITATGQRVTLRCSPRSGDLSVYWYQQSLDQGLQFLIQYYNGEERAKGNILERFSAQQFPDLHSELNLSSLELGDSALYFCASSDGANEQFFGPGTRLTVL.

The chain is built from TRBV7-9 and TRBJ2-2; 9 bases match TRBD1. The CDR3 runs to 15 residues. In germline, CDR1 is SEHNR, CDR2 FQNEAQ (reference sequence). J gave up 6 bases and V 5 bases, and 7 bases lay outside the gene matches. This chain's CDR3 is CASSNEQGAAGELFF. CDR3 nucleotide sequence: TGTGCCAGCAGCAACGAACAGGGGGCGGCCGGGGAGCTGTTTTTT.

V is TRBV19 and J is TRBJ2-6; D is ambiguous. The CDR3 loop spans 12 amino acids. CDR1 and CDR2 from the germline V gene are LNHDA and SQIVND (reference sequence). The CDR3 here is CALKTGANVLTF. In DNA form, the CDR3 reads TGTGCGTTGAAGACTGGGGCCAACGTCCTGACTTTC.